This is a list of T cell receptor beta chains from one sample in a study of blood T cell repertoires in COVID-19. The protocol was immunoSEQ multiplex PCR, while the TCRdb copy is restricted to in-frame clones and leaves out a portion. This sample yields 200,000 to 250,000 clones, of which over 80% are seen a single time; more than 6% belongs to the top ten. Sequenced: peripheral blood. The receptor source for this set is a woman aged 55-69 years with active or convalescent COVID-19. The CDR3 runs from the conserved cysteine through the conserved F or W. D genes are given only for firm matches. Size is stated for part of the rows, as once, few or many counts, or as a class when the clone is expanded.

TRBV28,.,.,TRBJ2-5,CASSLWTGTIQETQYF,TGTGCCAGCAGTTTATGGACGGGGACAATACAAGAGACCCAGTACTTC
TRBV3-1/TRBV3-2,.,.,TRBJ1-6,CASSQMAGYNSPLHF,TGTGCCAGCAGCCAGATGGCCGGGTATAATTCACCCCTCCACTTT
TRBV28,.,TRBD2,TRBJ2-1,CASTGGANNEQFF,TGTGCCAGCACCGGGGGGGCCAACAATGAGCAGTTCTTC
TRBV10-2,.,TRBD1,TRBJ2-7,CASSGTGGKEEQYF,TGCGCCAGCAGTGGGACAGGTGGAAAGGAGGAGCAGTACTTC
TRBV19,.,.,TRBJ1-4,CATKAVENEKLFF,TGTGCCACCAAGGCGGTGGAGAATGAAAAACTGTTTTTT
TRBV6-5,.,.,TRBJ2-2,CASRRGEDTGELFF,TGTGCCAGCCGACGAGGGGAGGACACCGGGGAGCTGTTTTTT
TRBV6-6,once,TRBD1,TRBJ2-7,CASSPGTGGVEQYF,TGTGCCAGCAGCCCCGGGACAGGGGGAGTCGAGCAGTACTTC
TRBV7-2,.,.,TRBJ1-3,CASSFSGGNTIYF,TGTGCCAGCAGCTTCAGTGGCGGAAACACCATATATTTT
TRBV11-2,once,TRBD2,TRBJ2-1,CASSPGGVGQFF,TGTGCCAGCAGCCCCGGGGGGGTGGGGCAGTTCTTC
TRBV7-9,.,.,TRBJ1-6,CASSLAINSPYNSPLHF,TGTGCCAGCAGCTTAGCGATCAATAGCCCTTATAATTCACCCCTCCACTTT
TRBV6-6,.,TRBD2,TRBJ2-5,CASRNGRGGQETQYF,TGTGCCAGCCGCAACGGGCGGGGGGGGCAAGAGACCCAGTACTTC
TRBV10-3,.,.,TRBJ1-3,CAISEASFGNTIYF,TGTGCCATCAGTGAGGCGAGCTTCGGAAACACCATATATTTT
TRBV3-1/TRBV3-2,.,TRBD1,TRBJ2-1,CASSRGQGGYEQFF,TGTGCCAGCAGCCGCGGACAGGGGGGATATGAGCAGTTCTTC
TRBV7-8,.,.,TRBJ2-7,CASSLGRALSSYEQYF,TGTGCCAGCAGCTTAGGGAGGGCGTTGAGCTCCTACGAGCAGTACTTC
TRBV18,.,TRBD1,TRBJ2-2,CASSLDRANTGELFF,TGTGCCAGCTCACTGGACAGGGCTAACACCGGGGAGCTGTTTTTT
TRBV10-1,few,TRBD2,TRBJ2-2,CASTPLAGVTGELFF,TGCGCCAGCACCCCGCTAGCGGGGGTCACCGGGGAGCTGTTTTTT
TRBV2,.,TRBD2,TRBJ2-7,CASNPGLAIYEQYF,TGTGCCAGCAACCCTGGACTAGCGATCTACGAGCAGTACTTC
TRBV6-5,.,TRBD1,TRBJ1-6,CASTGGYASPLHF,TGTGCCAGCACAGGGGGTTATGCTTCACCCCTCCACTTT
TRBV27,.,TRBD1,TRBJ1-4,CASSLRGQGSRVEKLFF,TGTGCCAGCAGTTTAAGGGGACAGGGGAGTCGAGTTGAAAAACTGTTTTTT
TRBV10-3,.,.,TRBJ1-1,CAISEIDRDLNTEAFF,TGTGCCATCAGTGAGATAGACAGAGACCTGAACACTGAAGCTTTCTTT
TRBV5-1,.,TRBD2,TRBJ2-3,CASSLISGISTDTQYF,TGCGCCAGCAGCTTGATTAGCGGGATTAGCACAGATACGCAGTATTTT
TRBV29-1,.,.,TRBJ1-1,CSVALMMNTEAFF,TGCAGCGTTGCACTGATGATGAACACTGAAGCTTTCTTT
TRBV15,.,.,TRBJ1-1,CATSRVSQDTEAFF,TGTGCCACCAGCAGAGTTAGTCAGGACACTGAAGCTTTCTTT
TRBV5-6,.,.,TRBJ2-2,CASSFTGQAVTGELFF,TGTGCCAGCAGCTTTACAGGGCAAGCGGTCACCGGGGAGCTGTTTTTT
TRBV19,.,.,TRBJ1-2,CASLNPLPGSYGYTF,TGTGCCAGTTTAAACCCGCTACCAGGTTCCTATGGCTACACCTTC
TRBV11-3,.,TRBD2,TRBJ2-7,CASSLGLHSGSYEQYF,TGTGCCAGCAGCTTAGGCCTCCATAGCGGGAGCTACGAGCAGTACTTC
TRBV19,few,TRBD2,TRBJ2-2,CASRVAGLAGVYTGELFF,TGTGCCAGTAGGGTTGCGGGACTAGCGGGGGTGTACACCGGGGAGCTGTTTTTT
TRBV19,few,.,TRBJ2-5,CASSTTGLPETQYF,TGTGCCAGTAGTACCACGGGACTCCCAGAGACCCAGTACTTC
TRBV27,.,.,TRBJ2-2,CASSLYSGELFF,TGTGCCAGCAGTTTGTATAGCGGGGAGCTGTTTTTT
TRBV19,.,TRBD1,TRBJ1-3,CASSSGTGVSGNTIYF,TGTGCCAGTAGCTCCGGGACAGGGGTCTCTGGAAACACCATATATTTT
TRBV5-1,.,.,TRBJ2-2,CASSQDYNTGELFF,TGCGCCAGCAGCCAGGACTATAACACCGGGGAGCTGTTTTTT
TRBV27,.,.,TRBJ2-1,CASSFGGYEQFF,TGTGCCAGCAGTTTTGGGGGCTATGAGCAGTTCTTC
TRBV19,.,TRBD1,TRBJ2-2,CASSPWDRGNTGELFF,TGTGCCAGTAGTCCCTGGGACAGGGGGAACACCGGGGAGCTGTTTTTT
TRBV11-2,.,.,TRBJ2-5,CASSLGLRGFMETQYF,TGTGCCAGCAGCTTAGGGTTGCGAGGTTTCATGGAGACCCAGTACTTC
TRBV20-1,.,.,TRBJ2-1,CSASIPGIHREQFF,TGCAGTGCTAGTATTCCCGGAATTCACAGGGAGCAGTTCTTC
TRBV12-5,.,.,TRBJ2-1,CASGLPPGGAPSYNEQFF,TGTGCTAGTGGTTTGCCCCCCGGAGGGGCACCCTCCTACAATGAGCAGTTCTTC
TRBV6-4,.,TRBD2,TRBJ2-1,CASSGQRGGVYEQFF,TGTGCCAGCAGTGGACAGCGGGGGGGCGTCTATGAGCAGTTCTTC